A single TCR beta chain is shown here with its context. V dropped 1 base and J dropped 5 bases, with 14 bases sitting between them. CDR3 length: 16 amino acids. Germline lookup yields CDR1 MNHEY and CDR2 SVGAGI. These data belong to a study of cytomegalovirus exposure and HLA in healthy donors. The PCR contained 60 Vbeta and 13 Jbeta primers. Data came from immunoSEQ multiplex PCR; TCRdb stores just in-frame clones and leaves some out. The profile shows about 150,000 clones, around 73% of them singletons. The receptor comes from a woman aged 18 to 35 in good health and CMV-seropositive. The chain uses TRBV6-5 and TRBJ2-2, with D possibly TRBD1 on 6 matching bases. Sequencing input: PBMCs. The CDR3 DNA is TGTGCCAGCAGTTACTATAGGACAGCCGAGACCGGGGAGCTGTTTTTT. It translates to CASSYYRTAETGELFF.